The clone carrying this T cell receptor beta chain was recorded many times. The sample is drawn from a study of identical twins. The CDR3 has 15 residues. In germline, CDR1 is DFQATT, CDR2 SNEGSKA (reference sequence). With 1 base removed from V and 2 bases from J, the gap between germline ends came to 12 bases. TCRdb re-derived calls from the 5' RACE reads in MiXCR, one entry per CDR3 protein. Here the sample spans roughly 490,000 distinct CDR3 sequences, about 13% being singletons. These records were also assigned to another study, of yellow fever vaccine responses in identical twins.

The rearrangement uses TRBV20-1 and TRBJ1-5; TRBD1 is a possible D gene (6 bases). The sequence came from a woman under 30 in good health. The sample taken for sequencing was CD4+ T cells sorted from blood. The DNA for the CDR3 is TGCAGTGCTAGAGTAGGGGGGCGCGGCAATCAGCCCCAGCATTTT. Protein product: CSARVGGRGNQPQHF.